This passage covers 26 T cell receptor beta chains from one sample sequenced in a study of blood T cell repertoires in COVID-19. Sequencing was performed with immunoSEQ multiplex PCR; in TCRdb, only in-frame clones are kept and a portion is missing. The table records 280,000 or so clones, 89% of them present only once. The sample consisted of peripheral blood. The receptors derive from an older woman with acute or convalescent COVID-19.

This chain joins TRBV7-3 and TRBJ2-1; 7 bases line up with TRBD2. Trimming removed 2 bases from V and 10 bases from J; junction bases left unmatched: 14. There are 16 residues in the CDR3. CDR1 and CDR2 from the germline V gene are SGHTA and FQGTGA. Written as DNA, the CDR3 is TGTGCCAGCAGCTTACAAGCGGCCCCGGGGGGAGGGGAGCAGTTCTTC. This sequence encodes CASSLQAAPGGGEQFF.

In nucleotides, the CDR3 is TGTGCCACGCGGGGTAACAGGGGAAACACTGAAGCTTTCTTT. This encodes CATRGNRGNTEAFF. The V gene is TRBV7-9, the J gene TRBJ1-1, with 7 bases lining up with TRBD1. V was pared by 10 bases and J by 2 bases, with 10 bases of the junction left unmatched. Germline CDR1 is SEHNR and CDR2 is FQNEAQ (reference sequence). This CDR3 is built from 14 residues.

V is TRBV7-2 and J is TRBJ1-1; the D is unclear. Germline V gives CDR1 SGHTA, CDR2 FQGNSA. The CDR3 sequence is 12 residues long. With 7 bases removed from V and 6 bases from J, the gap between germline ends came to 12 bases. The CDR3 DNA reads TGTGCCAGCAACGCCGGGAGTCCTGAAGCTTTCTTT. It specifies CASNAGSPEAFF.

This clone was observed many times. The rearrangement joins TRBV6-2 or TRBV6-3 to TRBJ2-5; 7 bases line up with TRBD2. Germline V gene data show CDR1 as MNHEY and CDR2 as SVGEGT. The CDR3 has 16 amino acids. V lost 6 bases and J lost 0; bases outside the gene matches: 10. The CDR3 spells CASSAFGAGDQETQYF. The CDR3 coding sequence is TGTGCCAGCAGCGCCTTCGGGGCGGGGGACCAAGAGACCCAGTACTTC.

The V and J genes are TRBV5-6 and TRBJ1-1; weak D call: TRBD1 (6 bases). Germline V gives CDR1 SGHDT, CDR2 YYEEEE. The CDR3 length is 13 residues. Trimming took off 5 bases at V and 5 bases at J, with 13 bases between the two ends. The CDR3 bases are TGTGCCAGCAGACAGGGCCTGGGGACTGAAGCTTTCTTT. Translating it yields CASRQGLGTEAFF. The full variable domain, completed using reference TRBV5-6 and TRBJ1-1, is DAGVTQSPTHLIKTRGQQVTLRCSPKSGHDTVSWYQQALGQGPQFIFQYYEEEERQRGNFPDRFSGHQFPNYSSELNVNALLLGDSALYLCASRQGLGTEAFFGQGTRLTVV.

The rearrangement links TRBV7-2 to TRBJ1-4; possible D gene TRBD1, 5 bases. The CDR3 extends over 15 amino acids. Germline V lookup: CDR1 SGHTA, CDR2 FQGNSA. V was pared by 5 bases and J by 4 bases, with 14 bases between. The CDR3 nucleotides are TGTGCCAGCAGCCCACCGGGACTGAGTAATGAAAAACTGTTTTTT. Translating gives CASSPPGLSNEKLFF.

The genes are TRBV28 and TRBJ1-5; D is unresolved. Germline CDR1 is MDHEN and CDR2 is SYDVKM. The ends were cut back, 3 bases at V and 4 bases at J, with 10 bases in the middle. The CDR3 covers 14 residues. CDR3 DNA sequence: TGTGCCAGCAGTTTTGATGAAGCAAATCAGCCCCAGCATTTT. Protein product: CASSFDEANQPQHF.

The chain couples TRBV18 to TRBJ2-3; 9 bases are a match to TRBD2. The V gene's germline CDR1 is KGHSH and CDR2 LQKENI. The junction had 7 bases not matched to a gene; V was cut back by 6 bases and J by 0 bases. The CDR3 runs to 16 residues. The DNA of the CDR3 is TGTGCCAGCTCGCCCCAGAGCGGGGGGAGCACAGATACGCAGTATTTT. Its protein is CASSPQSGGSTDTQYF.

CDR3 sequence reads: CASSVGAAGQPQHF. CDR3 DNA: TGTGCCAGCAGTGTTGGGGCAGCAGGTCAGCCCCAGCATTTT. This chain links TRBV2 with TRBJ1-5; D possibly corresponds to TRBD1 (5 bases). The length of the CDR3 is 14 residues. V was clipped by 4 bases and J by 6 bases, with 13 bases between them. Per the germline V gene, CDR1 is SNHLY and CDR2 is FYNNEI.

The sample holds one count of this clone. This CDR3 reads CASSSSGGASNEQYF. CDR3 bases: TGTGCCAGCAGCTCTAGCGGGGGGGCAAGCAACGAGCAGTACTTC. V is TRBV4-2 and J is TRBJ2-7; 12 nucleotides line up with TRBD2. V lost 5 bases to trimming and J lost 5 bases; unmatched junction nucleotides: 7. The CDR3 is 15 residues long. Per the germline V gene, CDR1 is LGHNA and CDR2 is YNFKEQ.

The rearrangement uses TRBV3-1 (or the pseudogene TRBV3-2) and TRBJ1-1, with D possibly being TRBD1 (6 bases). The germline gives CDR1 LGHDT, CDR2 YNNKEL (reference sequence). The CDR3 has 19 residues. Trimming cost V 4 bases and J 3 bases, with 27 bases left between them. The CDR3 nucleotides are TGTGCCAGCAGCCGACCCCCGGGGTCCAGGGGCGTTTCGCACACTGAAGCTTTCTTT. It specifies CASSRPPGSRGVSHTEAFF.

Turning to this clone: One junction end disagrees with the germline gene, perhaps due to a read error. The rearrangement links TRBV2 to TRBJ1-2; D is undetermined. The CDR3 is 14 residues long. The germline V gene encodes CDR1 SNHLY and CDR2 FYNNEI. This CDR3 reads CASSEGGTNYGDTF. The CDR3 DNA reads TGTGCCAGCAGTGAGGGAGGAACTAACTATGGCGACACCTTC.

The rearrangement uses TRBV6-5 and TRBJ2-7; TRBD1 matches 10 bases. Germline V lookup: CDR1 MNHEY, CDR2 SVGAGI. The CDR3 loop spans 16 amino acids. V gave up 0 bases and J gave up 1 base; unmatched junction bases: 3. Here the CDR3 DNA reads TGTGCCAGCAGTTACTCCCGGGGACAGGGGTCCTACGAGCAGTACTTC. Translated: CASSYSRGQGSYEQYF.

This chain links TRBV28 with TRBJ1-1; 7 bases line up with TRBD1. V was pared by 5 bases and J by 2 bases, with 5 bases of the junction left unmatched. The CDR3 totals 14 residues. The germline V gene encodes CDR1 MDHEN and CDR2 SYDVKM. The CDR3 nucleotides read TGTGCCAGCAGTCCAGGGACAGCTAACACTGAAGCTTTCTTT. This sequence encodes CASSPGTANTEAFF.

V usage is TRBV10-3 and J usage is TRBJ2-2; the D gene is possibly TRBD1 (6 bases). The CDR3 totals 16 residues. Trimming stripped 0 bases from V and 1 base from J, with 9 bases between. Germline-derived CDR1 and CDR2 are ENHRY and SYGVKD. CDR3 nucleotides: TGTGCCATCAGTGAGTCGACAGGACAGAACACCGGGGAGCTGTTTTTT. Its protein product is CAISESTGQNTGELFF.

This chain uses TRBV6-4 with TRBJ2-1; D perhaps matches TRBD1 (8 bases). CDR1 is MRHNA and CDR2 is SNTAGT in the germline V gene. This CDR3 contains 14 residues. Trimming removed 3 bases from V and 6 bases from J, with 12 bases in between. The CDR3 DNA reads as TGTGCCAGCAGTGAAAACAGGGGGGGCAATGAGCAGTTCTTC. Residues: CASSENRGGNEQFF.

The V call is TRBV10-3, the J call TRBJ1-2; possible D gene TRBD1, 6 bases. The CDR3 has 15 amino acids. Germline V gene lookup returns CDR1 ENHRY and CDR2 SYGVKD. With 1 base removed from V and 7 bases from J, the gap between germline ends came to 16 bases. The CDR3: CAISELPGQGGGYTF. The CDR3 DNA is TGTGCCATCAGTGAGTTACCGGGACAAGGAGGTGGCTACACCTTC.

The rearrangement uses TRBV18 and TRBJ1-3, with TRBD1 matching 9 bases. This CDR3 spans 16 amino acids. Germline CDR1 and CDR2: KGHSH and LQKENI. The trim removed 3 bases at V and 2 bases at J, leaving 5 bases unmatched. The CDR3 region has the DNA TGTGCCAGCTCACCGACGGGACAGGGCCCTGGAAACACCATATATTTT. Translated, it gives CASSPTGQGPGNTIYF.

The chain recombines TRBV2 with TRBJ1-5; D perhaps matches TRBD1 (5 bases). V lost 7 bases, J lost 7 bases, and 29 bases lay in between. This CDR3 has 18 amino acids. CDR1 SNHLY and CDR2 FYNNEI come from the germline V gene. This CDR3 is CASTQGLLSRDGRQPQHF. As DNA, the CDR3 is TGTGCCAGCACTCAGGGACTTTTGTCACGGGACGGTAGGCAGCCCCAGCATTTT.

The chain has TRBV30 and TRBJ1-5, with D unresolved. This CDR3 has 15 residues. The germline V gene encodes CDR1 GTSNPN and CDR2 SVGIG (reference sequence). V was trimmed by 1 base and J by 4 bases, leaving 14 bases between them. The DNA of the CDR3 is TGTGCCTGGAGTGATGGAGTCAACCGAAATCAGCCCCAGCATTTT. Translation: CAWSDGVNRNQPQHF.

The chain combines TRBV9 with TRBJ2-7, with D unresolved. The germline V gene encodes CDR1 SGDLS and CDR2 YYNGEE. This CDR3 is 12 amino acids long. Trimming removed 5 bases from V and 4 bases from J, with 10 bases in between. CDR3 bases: TGTGCCAGCAGGAAACCCACTTACGAGCAGTACTTC. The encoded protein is CASRKPTYEQYF.

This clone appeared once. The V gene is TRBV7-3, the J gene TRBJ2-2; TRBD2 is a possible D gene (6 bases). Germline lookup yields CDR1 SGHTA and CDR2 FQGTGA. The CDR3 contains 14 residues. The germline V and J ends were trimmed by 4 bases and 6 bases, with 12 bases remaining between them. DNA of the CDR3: TGTGCCAGCAGCTCAAGACTAGTTCCCGGGGAGCTGTTTTTT. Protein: CASSSRLVPGELFF.

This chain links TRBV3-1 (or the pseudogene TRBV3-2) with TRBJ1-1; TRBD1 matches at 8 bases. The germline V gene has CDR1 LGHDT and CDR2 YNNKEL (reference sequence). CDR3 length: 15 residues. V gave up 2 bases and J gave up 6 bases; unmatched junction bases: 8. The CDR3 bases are TGTGCCAGCAGCCAAAACAGACAGGGGACATCTGAAGCTTTCTTT. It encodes CASSQNRQGTSEAFF.

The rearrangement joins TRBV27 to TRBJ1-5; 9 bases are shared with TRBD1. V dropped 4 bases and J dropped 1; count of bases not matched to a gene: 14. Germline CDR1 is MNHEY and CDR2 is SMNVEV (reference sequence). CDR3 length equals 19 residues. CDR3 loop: CASSSRDRVLSGSNQPQHF. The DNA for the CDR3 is TGTGCCAGCAGTTCCCGGGACAGGGTTTTGTCTGGGAGCAATCAGCCCCAGCATTTT.

The CDR3 region is CASSPTGGQRVQPQHF. The CDR3 DNA is TGTGCCAGCAGCCCGACGGGGGGGCAGCGTGTACAGCCCCAGCATTTT. The chain uses TRBV7-2 and TRBJ1-5, with a tentative D call TRBD1 (6 bases). V was clipped by 5 bases and J by 7 bases, with 21 bases between them. The CDR3 extends over 16 amino acids. CDR1 is SGHTA, CDR2 FQGNSA, per germline.

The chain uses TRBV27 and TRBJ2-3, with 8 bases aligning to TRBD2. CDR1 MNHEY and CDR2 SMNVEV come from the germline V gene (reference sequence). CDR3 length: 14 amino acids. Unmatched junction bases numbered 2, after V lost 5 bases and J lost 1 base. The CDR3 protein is CASSLAGGTDTQYF. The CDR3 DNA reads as TGTGCCAGCAGTCTAGCGGGCGGCACAGATACGCAGTATTTT.